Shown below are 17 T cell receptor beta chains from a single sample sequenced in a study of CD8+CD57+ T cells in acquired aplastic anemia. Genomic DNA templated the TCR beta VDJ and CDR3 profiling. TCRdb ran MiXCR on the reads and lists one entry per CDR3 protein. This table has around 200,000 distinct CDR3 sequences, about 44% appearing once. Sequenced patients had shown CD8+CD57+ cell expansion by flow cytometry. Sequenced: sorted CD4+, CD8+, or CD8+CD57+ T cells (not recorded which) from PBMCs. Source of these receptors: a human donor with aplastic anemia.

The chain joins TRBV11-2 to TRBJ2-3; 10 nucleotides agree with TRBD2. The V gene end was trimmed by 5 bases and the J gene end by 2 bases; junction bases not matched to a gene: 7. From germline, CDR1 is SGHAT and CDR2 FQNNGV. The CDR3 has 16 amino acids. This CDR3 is CASSQIAGGITDTQYF. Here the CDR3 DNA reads TGTGCCAGCAGCCAGATAGCGGGAGGCATCACAGATACGCAGTATTTT.

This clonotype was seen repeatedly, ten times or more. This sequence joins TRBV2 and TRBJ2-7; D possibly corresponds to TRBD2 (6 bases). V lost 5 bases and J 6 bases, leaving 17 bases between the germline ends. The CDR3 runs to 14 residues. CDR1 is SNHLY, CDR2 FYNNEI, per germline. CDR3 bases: TGTGCCAGCAGTATAGACCAGGGAGGAGGCGAGCAGTACTTC. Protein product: CASSIDQGGGEQYF.

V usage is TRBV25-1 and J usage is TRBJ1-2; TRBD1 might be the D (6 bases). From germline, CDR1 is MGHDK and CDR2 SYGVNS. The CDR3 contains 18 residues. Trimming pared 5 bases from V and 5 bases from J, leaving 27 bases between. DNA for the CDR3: TGTGCCAGCAGTAAGGGTACTAAACAGGGCGCAAACTTTTATGGCTACACCTTC. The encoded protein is CASSKGTKQGANFYGYTF.

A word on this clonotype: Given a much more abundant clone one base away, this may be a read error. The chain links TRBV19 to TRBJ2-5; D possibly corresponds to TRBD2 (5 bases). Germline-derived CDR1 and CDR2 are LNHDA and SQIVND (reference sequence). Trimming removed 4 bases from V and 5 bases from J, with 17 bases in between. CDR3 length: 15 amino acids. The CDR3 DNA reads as TGTGCCAGTAGTAGATCGGGGAAGGGTGCGGAGACCCAGTACTTC. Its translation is CASSRSGKGAETQYF.

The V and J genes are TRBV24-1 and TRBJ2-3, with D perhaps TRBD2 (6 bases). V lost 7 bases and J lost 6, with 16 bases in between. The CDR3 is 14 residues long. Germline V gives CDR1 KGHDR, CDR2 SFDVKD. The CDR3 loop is CATSLGGPADTQYF. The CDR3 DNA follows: TGTGCCACCAGCCTCGGGGGTCCCGCTGATACGCAGTATTTT.

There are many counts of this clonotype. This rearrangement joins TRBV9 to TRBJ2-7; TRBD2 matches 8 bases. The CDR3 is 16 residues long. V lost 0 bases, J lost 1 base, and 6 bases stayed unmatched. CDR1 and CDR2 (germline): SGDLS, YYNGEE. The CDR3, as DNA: TGTGCCAGCAGCGTAGGGATCGGCGGGGGGTCCTACGAGCAGTACTTC. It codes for CASSVGIGGGSYEQYF.

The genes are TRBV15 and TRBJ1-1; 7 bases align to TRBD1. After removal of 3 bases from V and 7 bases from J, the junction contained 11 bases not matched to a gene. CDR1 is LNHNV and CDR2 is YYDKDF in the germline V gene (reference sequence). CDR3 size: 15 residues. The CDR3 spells CATSRGTVIRSEAFF. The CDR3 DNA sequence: TGTGCCACCAGCAGGGGGACAGTAATACGGAGTGAAGCTTTCTTT.

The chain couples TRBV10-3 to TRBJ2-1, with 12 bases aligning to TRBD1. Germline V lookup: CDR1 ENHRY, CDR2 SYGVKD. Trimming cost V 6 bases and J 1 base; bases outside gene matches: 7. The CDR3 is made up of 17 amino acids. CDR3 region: CAIRGQGAGNSYNEQFF. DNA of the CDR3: TGTGCCATCAGGGGACAGGGGGCAGGAAATTCCTACAATGAGCAGTTCTTC.

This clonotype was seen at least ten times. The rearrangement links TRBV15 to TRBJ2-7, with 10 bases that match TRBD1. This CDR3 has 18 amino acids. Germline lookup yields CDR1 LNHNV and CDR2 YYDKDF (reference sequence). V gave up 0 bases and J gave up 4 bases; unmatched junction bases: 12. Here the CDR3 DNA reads TGTGCCACCAGCAGAGATCCTCTCCTGACAGGGGGCAGGTACGAGCAGTACTTC. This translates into CATSRDPLLTGGRYEQYF.

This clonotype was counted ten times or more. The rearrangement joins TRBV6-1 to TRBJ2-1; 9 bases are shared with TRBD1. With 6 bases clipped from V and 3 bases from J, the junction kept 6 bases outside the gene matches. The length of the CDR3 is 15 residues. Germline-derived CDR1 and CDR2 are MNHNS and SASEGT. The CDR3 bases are TGTGCCAGCAGCCGCGGACAGGGGAACTACAATGAGCAGTTCTTC. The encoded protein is CASSRGQGNYNEQFF.

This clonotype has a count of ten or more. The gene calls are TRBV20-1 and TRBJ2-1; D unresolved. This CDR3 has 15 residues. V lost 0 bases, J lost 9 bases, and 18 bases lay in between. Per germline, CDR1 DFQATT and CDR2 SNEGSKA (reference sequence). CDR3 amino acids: CSARDKLSTMTEQFF. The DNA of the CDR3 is TGCAGTGCTAGAGATAAGTTGTCAACGATGACTGAGCAGTTCTTC.

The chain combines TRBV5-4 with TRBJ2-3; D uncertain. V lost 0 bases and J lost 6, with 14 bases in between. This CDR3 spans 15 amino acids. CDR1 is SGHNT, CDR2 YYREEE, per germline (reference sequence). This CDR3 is CASSLAIVQVDTQYF. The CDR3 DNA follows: TGTGCCAGCAGCTTGGCCATCGTTCAGGTCGATACGCAGTATTTT.

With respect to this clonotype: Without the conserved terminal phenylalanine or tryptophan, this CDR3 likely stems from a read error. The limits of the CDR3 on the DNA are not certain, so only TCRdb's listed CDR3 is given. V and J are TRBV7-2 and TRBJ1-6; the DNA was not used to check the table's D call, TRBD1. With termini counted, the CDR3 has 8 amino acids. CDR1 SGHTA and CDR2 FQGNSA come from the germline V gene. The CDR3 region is CASSVNPG.

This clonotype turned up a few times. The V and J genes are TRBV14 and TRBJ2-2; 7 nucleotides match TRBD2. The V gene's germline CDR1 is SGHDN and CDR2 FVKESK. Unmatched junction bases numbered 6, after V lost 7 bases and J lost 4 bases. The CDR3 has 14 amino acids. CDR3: CASTREDFTGELFF. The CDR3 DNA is TGTGCCAGCACACGGGAGGACTTCACCGGGGAGCTGTTTTTT.

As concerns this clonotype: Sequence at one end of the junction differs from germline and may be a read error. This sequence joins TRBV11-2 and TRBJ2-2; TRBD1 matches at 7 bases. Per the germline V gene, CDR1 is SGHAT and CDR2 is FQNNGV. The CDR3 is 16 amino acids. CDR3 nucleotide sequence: TGTGCCAGCCGGAAGAGGACAGGAACGAATACCGGGGAGCTGTTTTTT. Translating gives CASRKRTGTNTGELFF. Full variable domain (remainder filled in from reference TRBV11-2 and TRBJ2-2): EAGVAQSPRYKIIEKRQSVAFWCNPISGHATLYWYQQILGQGPKLLIQFQNNGVVDDSQLPKDRFSAERLKGVDSTLKIQPAKLEDSAVYLCASRKRTGTNTGELFFGEGSRLTVL.

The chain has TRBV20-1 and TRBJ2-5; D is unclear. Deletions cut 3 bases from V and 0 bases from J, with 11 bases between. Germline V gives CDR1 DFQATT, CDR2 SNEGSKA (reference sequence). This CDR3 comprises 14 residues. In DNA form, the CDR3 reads TGCAGTGCTAGCGTCGGCCAGTACCAAGAGACCCAGTACTTC. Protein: CSASVGQYQETQYF.

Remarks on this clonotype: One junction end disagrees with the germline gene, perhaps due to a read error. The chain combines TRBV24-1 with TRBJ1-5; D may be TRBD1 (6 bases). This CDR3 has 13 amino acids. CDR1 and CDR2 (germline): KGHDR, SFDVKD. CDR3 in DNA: TGTGCTACCAGGACAGCTCGCAATCAGCCCCAGCATTTT. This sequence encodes CATRTARNQPQHF.